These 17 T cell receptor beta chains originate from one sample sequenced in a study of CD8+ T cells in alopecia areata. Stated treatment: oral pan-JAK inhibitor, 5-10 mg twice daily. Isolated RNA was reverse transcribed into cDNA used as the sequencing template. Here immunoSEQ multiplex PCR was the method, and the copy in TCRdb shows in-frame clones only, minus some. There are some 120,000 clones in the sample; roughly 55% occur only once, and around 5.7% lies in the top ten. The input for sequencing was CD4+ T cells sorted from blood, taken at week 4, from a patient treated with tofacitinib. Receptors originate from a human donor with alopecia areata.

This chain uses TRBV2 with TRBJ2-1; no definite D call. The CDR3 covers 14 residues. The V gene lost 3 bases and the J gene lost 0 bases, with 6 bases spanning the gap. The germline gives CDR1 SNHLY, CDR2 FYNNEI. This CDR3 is CASSDSSSYNEQFF. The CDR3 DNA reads TGTGCCAGCAGTGATAGTAGCTCCTACAATGAGCAGTTCTTC.

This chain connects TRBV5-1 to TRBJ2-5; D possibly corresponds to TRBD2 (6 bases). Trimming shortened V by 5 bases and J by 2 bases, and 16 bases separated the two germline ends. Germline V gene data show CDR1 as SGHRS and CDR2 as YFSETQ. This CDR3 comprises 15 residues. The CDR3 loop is CASRVRSGGQETQYF. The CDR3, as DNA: TGCGCCAGCAGGGTGAGAAGCGGAGGGCAAGAGACCCAGTACTTC.

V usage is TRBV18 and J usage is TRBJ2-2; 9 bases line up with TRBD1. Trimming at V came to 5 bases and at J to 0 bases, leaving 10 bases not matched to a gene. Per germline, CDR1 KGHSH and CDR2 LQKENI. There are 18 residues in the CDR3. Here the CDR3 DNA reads TGTGCCAGCTCATTCAAATCACAGGGGGCAACGAACACCGGGGAGCTGTTTTTT. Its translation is CASSFKSQGATNTGELFF.

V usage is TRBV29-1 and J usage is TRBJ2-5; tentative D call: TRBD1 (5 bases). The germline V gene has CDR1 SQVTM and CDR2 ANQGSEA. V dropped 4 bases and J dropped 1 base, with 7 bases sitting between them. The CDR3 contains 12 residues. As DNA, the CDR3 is TGCAGCGTTGGACAGAGCCAAGAGACCCAGTACTTC. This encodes CSVGQSQETQYF. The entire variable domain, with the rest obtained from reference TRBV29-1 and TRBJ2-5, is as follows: SAVISQKPSRDICQRGTSLTIQCQVDSQVTMMFWYRQQPGQSLTLIATANQGSEATYESGFVIDKFPISRPNLTFSTLTVSNMSPEDSSIYLCSVGQSQETQYFGPGTRLLVL.

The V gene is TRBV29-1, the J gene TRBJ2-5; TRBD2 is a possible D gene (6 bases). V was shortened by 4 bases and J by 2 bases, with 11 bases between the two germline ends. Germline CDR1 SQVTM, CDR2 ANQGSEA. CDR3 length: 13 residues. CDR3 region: CSVVGGDQETQYF. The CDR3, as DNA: TGCAGCGTTGTCGGCGGGGATCAAGAGACCCAGTACTTC.

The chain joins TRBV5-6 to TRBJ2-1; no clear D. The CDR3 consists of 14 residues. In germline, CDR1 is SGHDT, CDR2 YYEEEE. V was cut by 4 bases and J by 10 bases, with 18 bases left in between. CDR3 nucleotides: TGTGCCAGCAGCCCGGACCCAAATCTTGGGGAGCAGTTCTTC. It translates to CASSPDPNLGEQFF.

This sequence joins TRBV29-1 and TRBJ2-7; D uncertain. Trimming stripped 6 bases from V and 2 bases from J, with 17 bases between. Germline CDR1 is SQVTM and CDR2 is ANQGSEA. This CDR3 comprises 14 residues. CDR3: CSVVVGLEPYEQYF. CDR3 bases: TGCAGCGTCGTGGTGGGATTGGAACCCTACGAGCAGTACTTC.

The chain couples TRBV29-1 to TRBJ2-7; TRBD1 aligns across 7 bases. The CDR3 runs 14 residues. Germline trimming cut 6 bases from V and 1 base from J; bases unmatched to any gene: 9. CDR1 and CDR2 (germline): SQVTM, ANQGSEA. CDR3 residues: CSVGSGQSSYEQYF. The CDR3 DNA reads TGCAGCGTGGGATCGGGACAGAGTTCCTACGAGCAGTACTTC.

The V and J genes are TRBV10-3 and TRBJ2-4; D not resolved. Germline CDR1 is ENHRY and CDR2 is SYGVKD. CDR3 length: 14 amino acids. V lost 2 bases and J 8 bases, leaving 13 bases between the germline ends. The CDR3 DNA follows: TGTGCCATCAGTGAGGATACGGGCCGGGACATTCAGTACTTC. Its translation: CAISEDTGRDIQYF.

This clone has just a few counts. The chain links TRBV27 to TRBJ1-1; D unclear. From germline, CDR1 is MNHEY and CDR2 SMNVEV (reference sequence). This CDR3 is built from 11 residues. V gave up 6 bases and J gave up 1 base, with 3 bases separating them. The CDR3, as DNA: TGTGCCAGCAGACAGAACACTGAAGCTTTCTTT. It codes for CASRQNTEAFF.

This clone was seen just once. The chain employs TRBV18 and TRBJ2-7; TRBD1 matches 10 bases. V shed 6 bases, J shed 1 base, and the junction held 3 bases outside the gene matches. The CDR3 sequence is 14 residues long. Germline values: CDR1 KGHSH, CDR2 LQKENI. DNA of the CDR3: TGTGCCAGCTCGTCGGGACAGGGGTCCTACGAGCAGTACTTC. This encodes CASSSGQGSYEQYF. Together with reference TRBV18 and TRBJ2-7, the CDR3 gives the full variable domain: NAGVMQNPRHLVRRRGQEARLRCSPMKGHSHVYWYRQLPEEGLKFMVYLQKENIIDESGMPKERFSAEFPKEGPSILRIQQVVRGDSAAYFCASSSGQGSYEQYFGPGTRLTVT.

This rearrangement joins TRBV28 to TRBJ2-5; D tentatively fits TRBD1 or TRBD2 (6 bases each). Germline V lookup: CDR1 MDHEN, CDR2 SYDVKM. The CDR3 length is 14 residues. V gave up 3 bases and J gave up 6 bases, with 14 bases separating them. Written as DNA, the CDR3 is TGTGCCAGCAGTTTTGGGGGCGCGGGAAAGACCCAGTACTTC. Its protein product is CASSFGGAGKTQYF.

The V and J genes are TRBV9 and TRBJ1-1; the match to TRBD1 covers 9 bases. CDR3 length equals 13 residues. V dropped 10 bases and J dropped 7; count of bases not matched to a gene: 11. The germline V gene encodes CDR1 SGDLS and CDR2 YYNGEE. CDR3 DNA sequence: TGTGCCGGGGGACAGGGTCCACTCGATGAAGCTTTCTTT. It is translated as CAGGQGPLDEAFF.

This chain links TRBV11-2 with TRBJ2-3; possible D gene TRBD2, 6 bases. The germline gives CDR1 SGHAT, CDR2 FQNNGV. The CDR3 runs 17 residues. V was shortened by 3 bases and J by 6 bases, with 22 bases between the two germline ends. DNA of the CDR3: TGTGCCAGCAGCTTTTCCGAGAGCACTAGCTTCCATGATACGCAGTATTTT. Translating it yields CASSFSESTSFHDTQYF.

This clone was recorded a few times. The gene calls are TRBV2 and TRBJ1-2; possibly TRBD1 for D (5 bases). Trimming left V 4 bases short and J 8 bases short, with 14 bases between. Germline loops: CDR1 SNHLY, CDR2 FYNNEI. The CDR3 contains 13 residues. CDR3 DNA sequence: TGTGCCAGCAGTGGATGGCAGGGCAGCGGCTACACCTTC. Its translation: CASSGWQGSGYTF. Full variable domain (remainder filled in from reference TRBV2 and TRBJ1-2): EPEVTQTPSHQVTQMGQEVILRCVPISNHLYFYWYRQILGQKVEFLVSFYNNEISEKSEIFDDQFSVERPDGSNFTLKIRSTKLEDSAMYFCASSGWQGSGYTFGSGTRLTVV.

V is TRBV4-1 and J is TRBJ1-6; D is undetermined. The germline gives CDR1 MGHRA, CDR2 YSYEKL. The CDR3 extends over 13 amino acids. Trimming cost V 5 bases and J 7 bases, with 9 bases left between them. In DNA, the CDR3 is TGCGCCAGCAGCTCGACGGTCAATTCACCCCTCCACTTT. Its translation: CASSSTVNSPLHF.

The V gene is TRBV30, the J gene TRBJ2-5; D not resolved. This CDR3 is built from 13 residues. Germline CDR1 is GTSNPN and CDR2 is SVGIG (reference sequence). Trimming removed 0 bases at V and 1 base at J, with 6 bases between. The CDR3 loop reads CAWSVRAQETQYF. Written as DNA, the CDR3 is TGTGCCTGGAGTGTACGAGCCCAAGAGACCCAGTACTTC.